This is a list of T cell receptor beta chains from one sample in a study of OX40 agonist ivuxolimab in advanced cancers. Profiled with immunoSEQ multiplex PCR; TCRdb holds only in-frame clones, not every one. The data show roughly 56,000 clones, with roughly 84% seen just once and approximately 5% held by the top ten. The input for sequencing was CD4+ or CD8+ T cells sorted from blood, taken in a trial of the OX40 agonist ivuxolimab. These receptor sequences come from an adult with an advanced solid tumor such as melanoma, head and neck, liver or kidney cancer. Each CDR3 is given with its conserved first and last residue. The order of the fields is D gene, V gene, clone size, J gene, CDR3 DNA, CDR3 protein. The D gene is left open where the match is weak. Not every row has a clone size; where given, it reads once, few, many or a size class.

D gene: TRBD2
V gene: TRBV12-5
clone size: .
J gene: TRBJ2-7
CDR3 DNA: TGTGCTAGTGGTTTGGTACAGACTAGCGGCTACGAGCAGTACTTC
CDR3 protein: CASGLVQTSGYEQYF

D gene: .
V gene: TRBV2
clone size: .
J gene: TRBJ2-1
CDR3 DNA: TGTGCCAGGAGCTCGAGCTACAATGAGCAGTTCTTC
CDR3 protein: CARSSSYNEQFF

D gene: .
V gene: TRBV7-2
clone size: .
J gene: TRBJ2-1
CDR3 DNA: TGTGCCAGCATCCCCGACACAAACTACAATGAGCAGTTCTTC
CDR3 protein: CASIPDTNYNEQFF

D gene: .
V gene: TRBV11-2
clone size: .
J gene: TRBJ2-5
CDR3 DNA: TGTGCCAGCAGCGCGACTAGTCAAGAGACCCAGTACTTC
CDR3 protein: CASSATSQETQYF

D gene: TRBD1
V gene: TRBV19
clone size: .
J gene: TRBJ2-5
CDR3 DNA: TGTGCCAGTAGTGAACAGGGGAGAGAGACCCAGTACTTC
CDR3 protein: CASSEQGRETQYF

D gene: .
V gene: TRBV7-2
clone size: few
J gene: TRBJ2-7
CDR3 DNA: TGTGCCAGCAGGCGCCTAGCCCGAGGGTCCTACGAGCAGTACTTC
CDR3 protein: CASRRLARGSYEQYF

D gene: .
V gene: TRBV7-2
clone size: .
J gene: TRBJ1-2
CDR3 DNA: TGTGCCAGCAGCTTACAAATGGGGGGCTGGGGCGGCTACACCTTC
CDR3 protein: CASSLQMGGWGGYTF

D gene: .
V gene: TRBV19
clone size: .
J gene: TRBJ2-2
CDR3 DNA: TGTGCCAGTAGGCACAGGGTGGGCGGGGAGCTGTTTTTT
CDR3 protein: CASRHRVGGELFF

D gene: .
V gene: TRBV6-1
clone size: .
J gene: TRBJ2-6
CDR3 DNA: TGTGCCAGCAGTGTCTCAGGGTCTGGGGCCAACGTCCTGACTTTC
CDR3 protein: CASSVSGSGANVLTF

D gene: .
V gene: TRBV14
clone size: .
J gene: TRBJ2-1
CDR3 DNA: TGTGCCAGCAGGCTAACTCTTTACAATGAGCAGTTCTTC
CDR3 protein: CASRLTLYNEQFF

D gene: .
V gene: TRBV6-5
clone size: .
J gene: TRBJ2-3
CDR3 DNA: TGTGCCAGCAGCCTATACCCAGCGAGCACAGATACGCAGTATTTT
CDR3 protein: CASSLYPASTDTQYF

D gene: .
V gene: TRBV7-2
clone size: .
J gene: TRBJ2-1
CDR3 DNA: TGTGCCAGCACCCCTCGTATCTACAATGAGCAGTTCTTC
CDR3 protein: CASTPRIYNEQFF

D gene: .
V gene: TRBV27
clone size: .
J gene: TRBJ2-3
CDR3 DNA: TGTGCCAGCAATAAAGGCTTCAGCACAGATACGCAGTATTTT
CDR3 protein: CASNKGFSTDTQYF

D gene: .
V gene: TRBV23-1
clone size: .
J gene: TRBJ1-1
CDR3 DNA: TGCGCCAGCAGTCAAATGACAGTAAGGGCCACTGAAGCTTTCTTT
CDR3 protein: CASSQMTVRATEAFF

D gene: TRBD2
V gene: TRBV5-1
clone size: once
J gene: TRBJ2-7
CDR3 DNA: TGCGCCAGCAGCTTGGGGGAAGCGGGGGCCTACGAGCAGTACTTC
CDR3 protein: CASSLGEAGAYEQYF

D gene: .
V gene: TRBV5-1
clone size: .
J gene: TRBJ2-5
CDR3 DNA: TGCGCCAGCAGCTTGTGGGGGTCCCGGGCCCCAGAGACCCAGTACTTC
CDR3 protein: CASSLWGSRAPETQYF

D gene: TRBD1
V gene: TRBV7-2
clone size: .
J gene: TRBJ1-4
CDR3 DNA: TGTGCCAGCAGCTTAGTGGACAGGGAAAAACTGTTTTTT
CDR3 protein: CASSLVDREKLFF

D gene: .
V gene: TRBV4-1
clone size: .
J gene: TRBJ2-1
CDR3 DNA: TGCGCCAGCAGCCAAGAGTCTCCGCTACGGACTTTTTTCTACAATGAGCAGTTCTTC
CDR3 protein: CASSQESPLRTFFYNEQFF

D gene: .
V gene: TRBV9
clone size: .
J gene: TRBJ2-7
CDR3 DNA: TGTGCCAGCATCCCCAAATTACCGGGATCCTCCTACGAGCAGTACTTC
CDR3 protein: CASIPKLPGSSYEQYF

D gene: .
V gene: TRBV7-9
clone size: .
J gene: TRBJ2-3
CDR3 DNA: TGTGCCAGCAGCTTAGCAGGGGTCGCAGATACGCAGTATTTT
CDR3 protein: CASSLAGVADTQYF

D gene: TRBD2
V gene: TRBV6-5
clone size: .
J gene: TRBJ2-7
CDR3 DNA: TGTGCCAGCAGTACTAGCGGGAGCTACGAGCAGTACTTC
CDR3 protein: CASSTSGSYEQYF

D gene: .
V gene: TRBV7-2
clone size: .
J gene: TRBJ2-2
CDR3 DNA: TGTGCCAGCAGCTCCTATCTCGGAACCGGGGAGCTGTTTTTT
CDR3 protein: CASSSYLGTGELFF

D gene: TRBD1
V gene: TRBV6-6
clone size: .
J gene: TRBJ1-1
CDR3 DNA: TGTGCCAGCAGTTACTTTAGGGGGCTGATGAACACTGAAGCTTTCTTT
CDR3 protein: CASSYFRGLMNTEAFF

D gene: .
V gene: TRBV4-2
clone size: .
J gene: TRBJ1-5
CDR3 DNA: TGTGCCAGCAGCCCGCTTGGGAGCAATCAGCCCCAGCATTTT
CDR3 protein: CASSPLGSNQPQHF

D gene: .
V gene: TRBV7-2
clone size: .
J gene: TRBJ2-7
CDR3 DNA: TGTGCCAGCAGCTCAGTTCGCTACGAGCAGTACTTC
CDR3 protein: CASSSVRYEQYF

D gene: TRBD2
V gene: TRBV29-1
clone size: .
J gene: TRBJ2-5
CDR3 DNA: TGCAGCGTTGGGGAGCGGGAGGCGGGGGAGACCCAGTACTTC
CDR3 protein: CSVGEREAGETQYF

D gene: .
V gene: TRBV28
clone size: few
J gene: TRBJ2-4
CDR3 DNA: TGTGCCAGCAGTTTTCCGGGGGACATTCAGTACTTC
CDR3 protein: CASSFPGDIQYF

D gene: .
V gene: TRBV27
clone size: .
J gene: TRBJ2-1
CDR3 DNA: TGTGCCAGCGCAGGGGGGGCGGGGACTAGCTACAATGAGCAGTTCTTC
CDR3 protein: CASAGGAGTSYNEQFF

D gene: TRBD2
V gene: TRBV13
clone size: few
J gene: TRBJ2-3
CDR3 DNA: TGTGCCAGCAGCGAGCGGACTAGCGGGATAGCAGATACGCAGTATTTT
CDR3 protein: CASSERTSGIADTQYF

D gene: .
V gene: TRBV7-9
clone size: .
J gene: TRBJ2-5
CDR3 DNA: TGTGCCAGCAGGGAGACCGGTGGAGAGACCCAGTACTTC
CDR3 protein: CASRETGGETQYF

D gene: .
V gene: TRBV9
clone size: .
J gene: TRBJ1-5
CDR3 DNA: TGTGCCAGCAGCAACACCCCGGGAGGGGATCAGCCCCAGCATTTT
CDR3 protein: CASSNTPGGDQPQHF

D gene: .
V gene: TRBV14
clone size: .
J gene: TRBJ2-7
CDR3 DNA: TGTGCCAGCAGCCAAGGCACGACCGGATGGGAGCAGTACTTC
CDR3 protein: CASSQGTTGWEQYF

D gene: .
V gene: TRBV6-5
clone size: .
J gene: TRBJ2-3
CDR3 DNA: TGTGCCAGCAGTAGCAGGGATACAGATACGCAGTATTTT
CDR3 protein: CASSSRDTDTQYF

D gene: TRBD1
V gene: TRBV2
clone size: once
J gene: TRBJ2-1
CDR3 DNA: TGTGCCAGCCGAGACAGGGTCTCCTACAATGAGCAGTTCTTC
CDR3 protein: CASRDRVSYNEQFF

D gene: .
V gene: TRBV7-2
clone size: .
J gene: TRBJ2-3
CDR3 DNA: TGTGCCAGCAGCAAAAACAGTTTGGGCACAGATACGCAGTATTTT
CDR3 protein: CASSKNSLGTDTQYF

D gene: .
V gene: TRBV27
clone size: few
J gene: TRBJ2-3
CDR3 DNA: TGTGCCAGCAGTCCCTCTGGTACGCAGTATTTT
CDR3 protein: CASSPSGTQYF

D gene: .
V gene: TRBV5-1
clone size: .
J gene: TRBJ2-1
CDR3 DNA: TGCGCCAGCAGCGGTAACAATGAGCAGTTCTTC
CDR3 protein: CASSGNNEQFF

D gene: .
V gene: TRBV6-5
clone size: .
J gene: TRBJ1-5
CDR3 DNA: TGTGCCAGCAGCTTTCAAGCGGGGGGGGCCCAGCATTTT
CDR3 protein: CASSFQAGGAQHF

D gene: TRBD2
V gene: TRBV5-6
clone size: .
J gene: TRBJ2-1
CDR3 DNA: TGTGCCAGCAGCTTCCGGACTAGCGGGAGGTTAAATGAGCAGTTCTTC
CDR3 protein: CASSFRTSGRLNEQFF

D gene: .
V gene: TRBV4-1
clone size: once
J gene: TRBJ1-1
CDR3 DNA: TGCGCCAGCAGCCAAGAGCCGGGACAGAACACTGAAGCTTTCTTT
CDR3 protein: CASSQEPGQNTEAFF

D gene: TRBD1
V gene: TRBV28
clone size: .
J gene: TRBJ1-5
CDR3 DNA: TGTGCCAGCAGGTCTATAGACAGGGTGGTCCCTTCCGAGGATTACAATCAGCCCCAGCATTTT
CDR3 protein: CASRSIDRVVPSEDYNQPQHF

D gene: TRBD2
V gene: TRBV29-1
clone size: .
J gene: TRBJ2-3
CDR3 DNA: TGCAGCGTTGAAGATACTAGCGGGAAAAGCACAGATACGCAGTATTTT
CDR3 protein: CSVEDTSGKSTDTQYF